Listed here are 24 T cell receptor beta chains from one sample, sequenced in a study of T cell repertoires in cytomegalovirus infection. MiXCR was run by TCRdb on the reads, yielding one entry per CDR3 protein. Of some 800,000 distinct CDR3 sequences listed, about 27% were seen once; the top ten hold about an eighth. For these TCRs, the target antigens are not known. Sequenced material: cultured CD8+ T cells from PBMCs, taken from culture after CMV antigen stimulation. Receptor source: a human donor in good health (CMV status not recorded). Some clones in this sample may be carry-over from other donors' samples.

V usage is TRBV28 and J usage is TRBJ1-1; D not resolved. V lost 3 bases to trimming and J lost 11 bases, with 16 bases between them. Per germline, CDR1 MDHEN and CDR2 SYDVKM. The CDR3 has 13 residues. CDR3 residues: CASSLDGLTVAFF. The CDR3 coding sequence is TGTGCCAGCAGTTTGGACGGCCTCACGGTCGCTTTCTTT.

This sequence joins TRBV7-8 and TRBJ1-1; D gene ambiguous. The CDR3 sequence is 16 residues long. Per germline, CDR1 SGHVS and CDR2 FQNEAQ. With 3 bases removed from V and 0 bases from J, the gap between germline ends came to 14 bases. The CDR3 reads CASSFEPVSMNTEAFF. CDR3 nucleotides: TGTGCCAGCAGCTTCGAGCCGGTCAGCATGAACACTGAAGCTTTCTTT.

This clonotype came up many times. The chain uses TRBV7-9 and TRBJ2-2, with TRBD2 identical over 9 bases. The CDR3 extends over 15 amino acids. From germline, CDR1 is SEHNR and CDR2 FQNEAQ (reference sequence). The trim removed 4 bases at V and 4 bases at J, leaving 4 bases unmatched. The CDR3: CASSSGLATTGELFF. Here the CDR3 DNA reads TGTGCCAGCAGCTCCGGACTAGCGACCACCGGGGAGCTGTTTTTT.

This chain joins TRBV6-5 and TRBJ2-7; 14 bases are shared with TRBD2. Germline-derived CDR1 and CDR2 are MNHEY and SVGAGI. J lost 4 bases, V lost 0 bases, and 2 bases had no gene match. This CDR3 has 16 amino acids. Here the CDR3 DNA reads TGTGCCAGCAGTTACTCAGGACTAGCGGGGGGTTACGAGCAGTACGTC. This codes for CASSYSGLAGGYEQYV.

J is TRBJ2-2 and V is TRBV7-6; 10 nucleotides align to TRBD2. CDR1 and CDR2 (germline): SGHVS, FNYEAQ. J gave up 3 bases and V 5 bases, and 9 bases lay outside the gene matches. This CDR3 has 17 residues. The CDR3, as DNA: TGTGCCAGCAGCCCCACGTTTCTAGCGGGGGACACCGGGGAGCTGTTTTTT. This codes for CASSPTFLAGDTGELFF.

The CDR3 loop is CASSMGTGKEFTEAFF. CDR3 nucleotides: TGTGCCAGCAGCATGGGGACAGGGAAGGAGTTCACTGAAGCTTTCTTT. This sequence joins TRBV7-2 and TRBJ1-1; 9 nucleotides align to TRBD1. CDR1 is SGHTA, CDR2 FQGNSA, per germline. This CDR3 region has 16 residues. With V trimmed by 5 bases and J by 4 bases, 11 bases remained unmatched.

This clonotype was observed at least ten times. This chain links TRBV7-6 with TRBJ2-2; D ambiguous. There are 17 residues in the CDR3. Germline CDR1 is SGHVS and CDR2 is FNYEAQ. With 1 base removed from V and 0 bases from J, the gap between germline ends came to 12 bases. The CDR3 nucleotides read TGTGCCAGCAGCTTAGTCCCCAGGTCCTCGAACACCGGGGAGCTGTTTTTT. Protein: CASSLVPRSSNTGELFF.

This clonotype is a singleton in its sample. V usage is TRBV9 and J usage is TRBJ2-2; 9 bases align to TRBD2. The CDR3 length is 15 residues. CDR1 and CDR2 from the germline V gene are SGDLS and YYNGEE. V trimming: 5 bases; J trimming: 5 bases; junction bases outside the gene matches: 7. CDR3 coding DNA: TGTGCCAGCAGACCGAGCGGGGGGAGAACCGGGGAGCTGTTTTTT. It encodes CASRPSGGRTGELFF.

The gene calls are TRBV7-2 and TRBJ1-2; 7 bases are a match to TRBD1. CDR1 and CDR2 from the germline V gene are SGHTA and FQGNSA. The ends lost 5 bases at V and 4 bases at J; junction bases unmatched: 7. The CDR3 is 14 amino acids. CDR3 DNA sequence: TGTGCCAGCAGCCTGACCGCAGGGGGCTATGGCTACACCTTC. Protein sequence: CASSLTAGGYGYTF.

This clonotype was recorded only once. The chain combines TRBV4-2 with TRBJ1-3; tentative D call: TRBD1 (5 bases). The CDR3 has 18 amino acids. Germline loops: CDR1 LGHNA, CDR2 YNFKEQ. V was shortened by 4 bases and J by 0 bases, with 19 bases between the two germline ends. As DNA, the CDR3 is TGTGCCAGCAGCCTTTATTATGAGGTGGGGGTCTCTGGAAACACCATATATTTT. It yields the protein CASSLYYEVGVSGNTIYF.

In its sample, this clonotype was seen a few times. The rearrangement links TRBV19 to TRBJ2-1; 8 bases map to TRBD2. The CDR3 totals 15 residues. Unmatched junction bases numbered 5, after V lost 2 bases and J lost 5 bases. Germline V gives CDR1 LNHDA, CDR2 SQIVND (reference sequence). The CDR3 nucleotides read TGTGCCAGTAGTATATTGCGGGGGGCCCACAATGAGCAGTTCTTC. This translates into CASSILRGAHNEQFF.

The CDR3 DNA is TGTGCCAGCAGCTTAGAGGGGACGGACAATGAAAAACTGTTTTTT. Protein: CASSLEGTDNEKLFF. J is TRBJ1-4 and V is TRBV7-8, with D possibly matching TRBD1 (5 bases). The germline V gene encodes CDR1 SGHVS and CDR2 FQNEAQ. This CDR3 contains 15 residues. Trimming cost V 1 base and J 5 bases, with 11 bases left between them.

V usage is TRBV6-1 and J usage is TRBJ2-1; 15 bases align to TRBD2. The length of the CDR3 is 21 residues. Germline V gene sequence: CDR1 MNHNS, CDR2 SASEGT. V was pared by 6 bases and J by 4 bases, with 19 bases of the junction left unmatched. DNA of the CDR3: TGTGCCAGCAGCCCGCTCTCCGCCGGGACTAGCGGGGGGAGCTCGTACAATGAGCAGTTCTTC. As protein: CASSPLSAGTSGGSSYNEQFF.

The chain combines TRBV19 with TRBJ2-5, with TRBD2 identical over 8 bases. The CDR3 is made up of 16 amino acids. J gave up 2 bases and V 4 bases, and 9 bases lay outside the gene matches. The germline gives CDR1 LNHDA, CDR2 SQIVND (reference sequence). The CDR3, as DNA: TGTGCCAGTAGTACCTCCGGACTAGCTTGGCAAGAGACCCAGTACTTC. Translating gives CASSTSGLAWQETQYF.

For this clonotype: The conserved final phenylalanine or tryptophan is absent from the CDR3, which likely points to a read error. The rearrangement links TRBV6-4 to TRBJ1-6; 7 nucleotides agree with TRBD1. Looked up from germline, CDR1 is MRHNA and CDR2 is SNTAGT. The V and J ends lost 4 bases and 0 bases, in that order; junction bases with no gene match: 6. This CDR3 spans 17 amino acids. The CDR3 reads CASSVEAGGSYNSPLHL. The CDR3 DNA sequence: TGTGCCAGCAGTGTAGAGGCAGGGGGCTCCTATAATTCACCCCTCCACCTT.

In this sample, this clonotype turned up a few times. The chain is built from TRBV28 and TRBJ2-1, with 9 bases aligning to TRBD1. This CDR3 region has 16 residues. Trimming took 2 bases from V and 4 from J; bases not matched to a gene: 6. The V gene's germline CDR1 is MDHEN and CDR2 SYDVKM. CDR3 loop: CASSLTGQGLYNEQFF. The CDR3 bases are TGTGCCAGCAGTTTAACGGGACAGGGTCTTTACAATGAGCAGTTCTTC.

The chain has TRBV7-9 and TRBJ2-1; TRBD1 matches at 10 bases. This CDR3 spans 15 amino acids. After removal of 4 bases from V and 5 bases from J, the junction contained 5 bases not matched to a gene. Germline CDR1 SEHNR, CDR2 FQNEAQ (reference sequence). CDR3: CASSSTGTGDNEQFF. The CDR3 DNA is TGTGCCAGCAGCTCCACCGGGACAGGGGACAATGAGCAGTTCTTC. Variable domain in full (rest from reference TRBV7-9 and TRBJ2-1): DTGVSQNPRHKITKRGQNVTFRCDPISEHNRLYWYRQTLGQGPEFLTYFQNEAQLEKSRLLSDRFSAERPKGSFSTLEIQRTEQGDSAMYLCASSSTGTGDNEQFFGPGTRLTVL.

This chain connects TRBV12-3 or TRBV12-4 to TRBJ1-1; 7 bases line up with TRBD1. CDR3 length equals 13 residues. V lost 7 bases and J lost 5; bases outside the gene matches: 7. CDR3 residues: CASMGGGRTEAFF. CDR3 DNA: TGTGCCAGCATGGGAGGGGGCCGGACTGAAGCTTTCTTT.

This clonotype was recorded a few times. The chain recombines TRBV6-2 or TRBV6-3 with TRBJ2-7, with D possibly being TRBD1 (6 bases). Trimming stripped 0 bases from V and 5 bases from J, with 17 bases between. From germline, CDR1 is MNHEY and CDR2 SVGEGT. There are 16 residues in the CDR3. The CDR3 coding sequence is TGTGCCAGCAGTTACTCGGGCAGGGGTAGCCTAAACGAGCAGTACGTC. It encodes CASSYSGRGSLNEQYV.

This clonotype was found a few times. The rearrangement links TRBV12-3 or TRBV12-4 to TRBJ2-7, with 10 bases identical to TRBD2. Germline trimming cut 1 base from V and 2 bases from J; bases unmatched to any gene: 2. This CDR3 comprises 15 residues. The CDR3 reads CASSLGSGGTYEQYV. DNA of the CDR3: TGTGCCAGCAGTTTAGGTAGCGGGGGGACCTACGAGCAGTACGTC.

The chain combines TRBV27 with TRBJ2-1; D remains unclear. V dropped 5 bases and J dropped 10 bases, with 12 bases sitting between them. This CDR3 has 12 residues. The germline CDR1 and CDR2 sequences are MNHEY and SMNVEV (reference sequence). CDR3 nucleotide sequence: TGTGCCAGCAGTAACCCACGACGGGAGCAGTTCTTC. It specifies CASSNPRREQFF.

The chain couples TRBV6-1 to TRBJ2-1, with TRBD2 matching over 11 bases. CDR1 and CDR2 (germline): MNHNS, SASEGT. The J segment lost 0 bases and the V segment lost 5 bases, leaving 3 bases of the junction unmatched. The CDR3 is made up of 16 amino acids. CDR3 coding DNA: TGTGCCAGCAGTCAACTAGCGGGGGACTCCTACAATGAGCAGTTCTTC. Its protein is CASSQLAGDSYNEQFF.

The rearrangement links TRBV3-1 to TRBJ2-5; D could derive from TRBD1 or TRBD2 (6 bases each). CDR1 LGHDT and CDR2 YNNKEL come from the germline V gene (reference sequence). Trimming took 8 bases from V and 5 from J, leaving 24 bases between them. This CDR3 comprises 16 residues. The CDR3 DNA reads as TGTGCCAGCGCTATAGGACGGGGGCTTCAAAAGGAGACCCAGTACTTC. It translates to CASAIGRGLQKETQYF.

This clonotype was seen at least ten times. This chain joins TRBV6-5 and TRBJ1-5; D is possibly TRBD1 (5 bases). V was cut by 0 bases and J by 5 bases, with 11 bases left in between. CDR1 and CDR2 from the germline V gene are MNHEY and SVGAGI. The CDR3 sequence is 15 residues long. The CDR3 nucleotides are TGTGCCAGCAGTTACTCCCCGGGACCCCATCAGCCCCAGCATTTT. It translates to CASSYSPGPHQPQHF.